What follows describes a single T cell receptor beta chain. Its matching antigen is unknown. The data were obtained in a study of shared clonotypes between healthy human individuals. The ends were cut back, 2 bases at V and 1 base at J, with 5 bases in the middle. The CDR3 is made up of 13 amino acids. Germline CDR1 reads SGHTA; CDR2 reads FQGTGA. Overall study findings and caveats: Despite large depth, rarefaction showed incomplete sorted-subset sequencing.

The naive CD8 fraction comprised CD45RO-negative cells positively selected for CCR7 and excluded terminally differentiated effector memory CD45RA+ cells. The method was immunoSEQ multiplex PCR; TCRdb's version includes in-frame clones alone and lacks a portion of them. Here the sample spans roughly 2.1 million clones, around 93% being singletons. The chain links TRBV7-3 to TRBJ1-1, with D unresolved. This receptor was obtained from a man between 18 and 29 years old in good health. Some clones in this sample may be carry-over from other donors' samples. Source material: naive CD8+ T cells from PBMCs. The CDR3 coding sequence is TGTGCCAGCAGCTTATGGGGGAACACTGAAGCTTTCTTT. It encodes CASSLWGNTEAFF. Looking up the rest from reference TRBV7-3 and TRBJ1-1 gives the full variable domain: GAGVSQTPSNKVTEKGKYVELRCDPISGHTALYWYRQSLGQGPEFLIYFQGTGAADDSGLPNDRFFAVRPEGSVSTLKIQRTERGDSAVYLCASSLWGNTEAFFGQGTRLTVV.